This TCR beta chain was recovered during a study of blood T cell repertoires in COVID-19. Measured with immunoSEQ multiplex PCR; TCRdb has only the in-frame clones, and not every one. Among 150,000 to 200,000 clones listed, around 80% were seen once. Sequenced: peripheral blood. This TCR derives from a woman aged 60 to 75 with acute or convalescent COVID-19.

CDR3 protein: CASSRQGTGVNTEAFF. The CDR3 DNA reads TGCGCCAGCAGTAGACAAGGAACCGGGGTGAACACTGAAGCTTTCTTT. The chain combines TRBV4-1 with TRBJ1-1, with D unclear. CDR1 and CDR2 (germline): MGHRA, YSYEKL. The CDR3 has 16 residues. Trimming removed 6 bases from V and 0 bases from J, with 17 bases in between.